These 12 T cell receptor beta chains came from one sample sequenced in a study of blood T cell repertoires in COVID-19 (TCRdb year 2020). Library preparation employed the immunoSEQ multiplex PCR assay. Imported from immuneACCESS, the table was reduced by TCRdb to in-frame sequences with V and J called. These copies leave out some clones; in studies compared against another copy, an unresolved V gene accounts for under half, and the cause of the remainder is not known. The sample data list around 150,000 clones, and 84% of these were observed just once. 7.2% of the sample belongs to the ten largest clones. The sequenced material came from peripheral blood. Source of these receptors: a woman between 45 and 60 years old in a cohort sampled during active or convalescent COVID-19.

This chain uses TRBV25-1 with TRBJ2-3; D might be TRBD2 (6 bases). This CDR3 is 17 amino acids long. Deletions cut 3 bases from V and 2 bases from J, with 18 bases between. Germline V gene data show CDR1 as MGHDK and CDR2 as SYGVNS. CDR3 amino acids: CASSDHGGRVPTDTQYF. The CDR3 region has the DNA TGTGCCAGCAGTGATCACGGGGGTAGGGTTCCCACAGATACGCAGTATTTT.

The J gene is TRBJ1-6, the V gene TRBV7-2; weak D call: TRBD1 (5 bases). Germline CDR1 and CDR2: SGHTA and FQGNSA. This CDR3 comprises 14 residues. V was trimmed by 5 bases and J by 7 bases, leaving 12 bases between them. In DNA form, the CDR3 reads TGTGCCAGCAGCCCGGGTGGGGGGAATTCACCCCTCCACTTT. Encoded protein: CASSPGGGNSPLHF.

The rearrangement joins TRBV24-1 to TRBJ2-5; TRBD1 is a possible D gene (6 bases). The CDR3 contains 14 residues. V was pared by 4 bases and J by 7 bases, with 15 bases between. CDR1 and CDR2 from the germline V gene are KGHDR and SFDVKD. The CDR3 nucleotides read TGTGCCACCAGTGAGGACACAGGGTTCGGGACCCAGTACTTC. Protein sequence: CATSEDTGFGTQYF.

The chain joins TRBV7-9 to TRBJ1-1; D remains unclear. Between the trimmed V and J ends, which lost 1 base and 0 bases, there was a span of 9 bases. Germline assignment: CDR1 SEHNR and CDR2 FQNEAQ (reference sequence). This CDR3 spans 15 amino acids. The CDR3: CASSLGVPMNTEAFF. CDR3 bases: TGTGCCAGCAGCTTAGGTGTCCCCATGAACACTGAAGCTTTCTTT.

V and J are TRBV30 and TRBJ2-7; TRBD1 is a possible D gene (6 bases). Germline CDR1 reads GTSNPN; CDR2 reads SVGIG (reference sequence). The V and J ends lost 6 bases and 0 bases respectively, with 12 bases between them. This CDR3 is 13 amino acids long. CDR3 loop: CACQGSFSYEQYF. The CDR3 DNA sequence: TGTGCCTGCCAGGGGAGCTTCTCCTACGAGCAGTACTTC.

This clone turned up a few times. The chain employs TRBV18 and TRBJ2-3; D is unclear. V lost 4 bases to trimming and J lost 6 bases, with 23 bases between them. This CDR3 contains 17 residues. Germline loops: CDR1 KGHSH, CDR2 LQKENI. CDR3 bases: TGTGCCAGCTCACTCGATCTAGTCTCGATCTTTCGGGATACGCAGTATTTT. Translation: CASSLDLVSIFRDTQYF.

V is TRBV12-5 and J is TRBJ2-1; TRBD1 matches 8 bases. Germline-derived CDR1 and CDR2 are LGHNT and FRNRAP. The CDR3 runs 14 residues. The V gene end was trimmed by 7 bases and the J gene end by 4 bases; junction bases not matched to a gene: 6. The CDR3 region has the DNA TGTGCTAGTGTCCCGGGACAGGCATACAATGAGCAGTTCTTC. This codes for CASVPGQAYNEQFF.

The J gene is TRBJ2-3, the V gene TRBV5-5; 9 nucleotides align to TRBD1. The V segment lost 4 bases and the J segment 6 bases; nucleotides outside the gene matches: 9. Germline-derived CDR1 and CDR2 are SGHKS and YYEKEE (reference sequence). There are 15 residues in the CDR3. The CDR3 sequence: CASSRAGQGSDTQYF. The CDR3 DNA reads as TGTGCCAGCAGCCGCGCGGGACAGGGAAGCGATACGCAGTATTTT.

This clone was counted between two and nine times. CDR3 region: CASSQDLRGYTF. CDR3 DNA: TGTGCCAGCAGCCAAGATCTTAGAGGCTACACCTTC. The rearrangement joins TRBV3-1 (or the pseudogene TRBV3-2) to TRBJ1-2; D call uncertain. This CDR3 is 12 amino acids long. V lost 0 bases, J lost 8 bases, and 7 bases lay in between. Germline V gene data show CDR1 as LGHDT and CDR2 as YNNKEL (reference sequence).

The gene calls are TRBV19 and TRBJ1-2, with 9 bases identical to TRBD1. Germline values: CDR1 LNHDA, CDR2 SQIVND (reference sequence). With V trimmed by 7 bases and J by 2 bases, 8 bases remained unmatched. This CDR3 has 15 residues. The CDR3 nucleotides read TGTGCCAGTACCTTAGGGACAGGGATCAACTATGGCTACACCTTC. Protein sequence: CASTLGTGINYGYTF.

This chain joins TRBV5-6 and TRBJ1-4; 9 nucleotides align to TRBD1. Losses at the gene ends were 4 bases for V and 0 bases for J; bases not matched to a gene: 10. CDR3 length: 18 residues. Germline V CDR1 and CDR2: SGHDT, YYEEEE. In DNA, the CDR3 is TGTGCCAGCAGCGGAATACAGGGGGCAGGGGCAACTAATGAAAAACTGTTTTTT. This codes for CASSGIQGAGATNEKLFF.

The chain recombines TRBV11-2 with TRBJ1-2, with TRBD1 matching 8 bases. The CDR3 runs to 15 residues. The V gene's germline CDR1 is SGHAT and CDR2 FQNNGV. V was pared by 5 bases and J by 4 bases, with 9 bases of the junction left unmatched. CDR3 DNA sequence: TGTGCCAGCAGCCACGAGGGACAGGCAGGCTATGGCTACACCTTC. Translated, it gives CASSHEGQAGYGYTF.